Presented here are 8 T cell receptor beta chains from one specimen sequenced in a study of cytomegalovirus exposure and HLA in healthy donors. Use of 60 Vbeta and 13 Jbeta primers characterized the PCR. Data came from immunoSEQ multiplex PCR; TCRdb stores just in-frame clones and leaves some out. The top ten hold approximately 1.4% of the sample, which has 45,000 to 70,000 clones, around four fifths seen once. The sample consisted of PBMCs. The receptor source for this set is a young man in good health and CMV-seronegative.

CDR3 sequence: CAWTPGHSNQPQHF. The CDR3 bases are TGTGCCTGGACTCCGGGACATTCCAATCAGCCCCAGCATTTT. V usage is TRBV30 and J usage is TRBJ1-5; possibly TRBD1 for D (6 bases). Trimming left V 4 bases short and J 3 bases short, with 13 bases between. CDR3 length equals 14 residues. Per the germline V gene, CDR1 is GTSNPN and CDR2 is SVGIG (reference sequence). The whole variable domain, filled in from reference TRBV30 and TRBJ1-5, reads SQTIHQWPATLVQPVGSPLSLECTVEGTSNPNLYWYRQAAGRGLQLLFYSVGIGQISSEVPQNLSASRPQDRQFILSSKKLLLSDSGFYLCAWTPGHSNQPQHFGDGTRLSIL.

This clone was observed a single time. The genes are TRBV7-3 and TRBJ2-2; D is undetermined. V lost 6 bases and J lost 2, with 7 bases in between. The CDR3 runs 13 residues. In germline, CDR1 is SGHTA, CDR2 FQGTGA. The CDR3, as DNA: TGTGCCAGCAGTCAGACTAACACCGGGGAGCTGTTTTTT. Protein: CASSQTNTGELFF.

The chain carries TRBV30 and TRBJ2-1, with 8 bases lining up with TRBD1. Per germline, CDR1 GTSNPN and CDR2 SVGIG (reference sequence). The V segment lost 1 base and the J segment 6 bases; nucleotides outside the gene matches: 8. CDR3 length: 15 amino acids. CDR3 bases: TGTGCCTGGAGTGGTAGACAGGGGATAATCAATGAGCAGTTCTTC. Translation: CAWSGRQGIINEQFF.

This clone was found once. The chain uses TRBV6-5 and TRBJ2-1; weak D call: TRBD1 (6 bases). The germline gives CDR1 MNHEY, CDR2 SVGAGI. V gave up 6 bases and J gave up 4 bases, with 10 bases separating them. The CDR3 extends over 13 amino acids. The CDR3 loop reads CASSQGLYNEQFF. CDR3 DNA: TGTGCCAGCAGCCAGGGGTTATACAATGAGCAGTTCTTC.

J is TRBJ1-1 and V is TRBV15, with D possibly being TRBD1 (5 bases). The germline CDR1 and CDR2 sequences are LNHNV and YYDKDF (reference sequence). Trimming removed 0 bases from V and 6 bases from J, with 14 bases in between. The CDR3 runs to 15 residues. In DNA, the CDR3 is TGTGCCACCAGCAGAGATTGGATTTCAGGGTCTGAAGCTTTCTTT. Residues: CATSRDWISGSEAFF.

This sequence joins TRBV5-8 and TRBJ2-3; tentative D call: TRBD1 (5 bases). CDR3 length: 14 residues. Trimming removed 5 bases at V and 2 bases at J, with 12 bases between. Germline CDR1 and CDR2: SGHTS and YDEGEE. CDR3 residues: CASSFGQATDTQYF. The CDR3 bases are TGTGCCAGCAGTTTCGGACAAGCCACAGATACGCAGTATTTT.

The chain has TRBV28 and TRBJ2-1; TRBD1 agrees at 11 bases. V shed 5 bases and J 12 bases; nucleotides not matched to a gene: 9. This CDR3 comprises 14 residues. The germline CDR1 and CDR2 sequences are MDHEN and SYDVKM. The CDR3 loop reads CASSVGQGAGGQFF. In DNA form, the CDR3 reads TGTGCCAGCAGTGTAGGACAGGGGGCTGGTGGGCAGTTCTTC. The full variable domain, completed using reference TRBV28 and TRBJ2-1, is DVKVTQSSRYLVKRTGEKVFLECVQDMDHENMFWYRQDPGLGLRLIYFSYDVKMKEKGDIPEGYSVSREKKERFSLILESASTNQTSMYLCASSVGQGAGGQFFGPGTRLTVL.

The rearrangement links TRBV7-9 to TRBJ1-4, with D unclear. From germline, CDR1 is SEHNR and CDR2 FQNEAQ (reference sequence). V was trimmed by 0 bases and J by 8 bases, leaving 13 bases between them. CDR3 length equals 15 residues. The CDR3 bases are TGTGCCAGCAGCTTAGCGAGTTTGCCGGGAGAAAAACTGTTTTTT. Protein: CASSLASLPGEKLFF.